Below, one T cell receptor beta chain is given with its context. Antigen specificity is unknown. Genomic DNA was employed as the template in profiling TCR beta VDJ and CDR3. TCRdb reprocessed the reads with MiXCR, giving one entry per CDR3 protein. This table holds roughly 290,000 distinct CDR3 sequences, about 50% found once. These data come from a study of CD8+CD57+ T cells in acquired aplastic anemia. About the research overall: Sorted CD4+ and CD8+ cells yielded DNA averaging about 3.1 ug.

The CDR3 length is 18 residues. In germline, CDR1 is KGHDR, CDR2 SFDVKD. After removal of 3 bases from V and 0 bases from J, the junction contained 2 bases not matched to a gene. Previously, flow cytometry had revealed CD8+CD57+ cell expansion in the patients chosen for sequencing. Prior therapy had not been administered to any patient at the time of blood sampling. General study results and limits: It was found that roughly 29 CD8+ CDR3 sequences were shared between patients and controls. No significant patient-versus-control difference appeared in CD8+ Simpson's diversity.

Material: sorted CD4+, CD8+, or CD8+CD57+ T cells (not recorded which) from PBMCs. The V gene is TRBV24-1, the J gene TRBJ2-1; 15 nucleotides match TRBD2. This clonotype was sampled from a human donor with aplastic anemia. The CDR3 DNA reads TGTGCCACCAGTGATGGACTAGCGGGGGGGAGCTCCTACAATGAGCAGTTCTTC. It yields the protein CATSDGLAGGSSYNEQFF.